This T cell receptor beta chain derives from a study of blood T cell repertoires in COVID-19. Here immunoSEQ multiplex PCR was the method, and the copy in TCRdb shows in-frame clones only, minus some. The table has fewer than 200,000 clones, roughly 82% seen once. The TCR sequence derives from a woman aged 55-70 years with COVID-19, enrolled during active disease. The sequenced sample consisted of peripheral blood.

CDR3 DNA: TGTGCCAGCAGCCGTCGACTAGTTCCAGATACGCAGTATTTT. Encoded protein: CASSRRLVPDTQYF. V and J are TRBV14 and TRBJ2-3, with a possible D match to TRBD2 (6 bases). The CDR3 is made up of 14 amino acids. The germline V gene encodes CDR1 SGHDN and CDR2 FVKESK. V lost 4 bases and J 4 bases, leaving 12 bases between the germline ends.